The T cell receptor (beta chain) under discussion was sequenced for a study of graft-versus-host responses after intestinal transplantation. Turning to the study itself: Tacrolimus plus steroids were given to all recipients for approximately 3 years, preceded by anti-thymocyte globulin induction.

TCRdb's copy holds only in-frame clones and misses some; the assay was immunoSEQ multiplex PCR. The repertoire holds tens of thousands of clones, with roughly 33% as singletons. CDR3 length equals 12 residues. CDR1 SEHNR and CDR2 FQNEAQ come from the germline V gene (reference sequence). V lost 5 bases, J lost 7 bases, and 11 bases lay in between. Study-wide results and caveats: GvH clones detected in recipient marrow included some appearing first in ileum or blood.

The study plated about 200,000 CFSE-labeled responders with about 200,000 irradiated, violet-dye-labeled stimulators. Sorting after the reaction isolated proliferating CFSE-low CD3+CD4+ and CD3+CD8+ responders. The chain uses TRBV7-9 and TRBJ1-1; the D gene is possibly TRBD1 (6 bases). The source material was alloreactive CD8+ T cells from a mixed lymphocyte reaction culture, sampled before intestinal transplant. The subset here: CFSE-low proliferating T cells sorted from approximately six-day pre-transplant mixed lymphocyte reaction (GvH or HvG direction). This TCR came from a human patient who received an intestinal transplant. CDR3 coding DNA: TGTGCCAGCAGCCAAGGGACACTTGAAGCTTTCTTT. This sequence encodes CASSQGTLEAFF.